Following are 5 T cell receptor beta chains from one sample sequenced in a study of blood T cell repertoires in COVID-19. Libraries were prepared by immunoSEQ multiplex PCR; TCRdb keeps only in-frame clonotypes and omits some of them. The sample has 120,000 to 150,000 clones; about 85% are singletons. The sequenced sample consisted of peripheral blood. These receptors were collected from a human donor with acute or convalescent COVID-19. The donor label of this sample is uncertain.

The rearrangement joins TRBV14 to TRBJ2-7; D remains ambiguous. Germline V gene lookup returns CDR1 SGHDN and CDR2 FVKESK. V was pared by 0 bases and J by 1 base, with 16 bases between. The CDR3 contains 17 residues. CDR3 bases: TGTGCCAGCAGCCAAGATCTCTCCCCCGGTTTTTCCTACGAGCAGTACTTC. Amino acid sequence: CASSQDLSPGFSYEQYF.

This sequence joins TRBV4-1 and TRBJ2-5; D gene uncertain. V gave up 4 bases and J gave up 3 bases, with 15 bases separating them. CDR1 and CDR2 from the germline V gene are MGHRA and YSYEKL. CDR3 size: 15 residues. The CDR3 DNA reads as TGCGCCAGCAGCCCAGACTCCGCTGGAGAAGAGACCCAGTACTTC. It yields the protein CASSPDSAGEETQYF.

Concerning this clone itself: Other DNA sequences from this sample encode an identical CDR3 as well. The rearrangement joins TRBV18 to TRBJ1-1; 9 nucleotides agree with TRBD1. The junction had 4 bases not matched to a gene; V was cut back by 6 bases and J by 5 bases. Germline CDR1 is KGHSH and CDR2 is LQKENI. CDR3 length: 13 residues. CDR3 DNA sequence: TGTGCCAGCTCGCCGACAGGGGGGACTGAAGCTTTCTTT. Its protein product is CASSPTGGTEAFF.

The rearrangement links TRBV11-2 to TRBJ2-7, with 8 bases aligning to TRBD1. Germline lookup yields CDR1 SGHAT and CDR2 FQNNGV. The CDR3 totals 12 residues. The ends lost 4 bases at V and 7 bases at J; junction bases unmatched: 3. The CDR3: CASSSTGVEQYF. The CDR3, as DNA: TGTGCCAGCAGCTCGACAGGGGTTGAGCAGTACTTC.

The count of this clone is one. The rearrangement links TRBV18 to TRBJ2-5, with D perhaps TRBD1 (6 bases). CDR1 is KGHSH and CDR2 is LQKENI in the germline V gene. The V gene lost 6 bases and the J gene lost 1 base, with 18 bases spanning the gap. The CDR3 loop spans 16 amino acids. CDR3 residues: CASSLNQRQAQETQYF. CDR3 sequence (DNA): TGTGCCAGCTCCCTGAACCAACGACAGGCCCAAGAGACCCAGTACTTC.